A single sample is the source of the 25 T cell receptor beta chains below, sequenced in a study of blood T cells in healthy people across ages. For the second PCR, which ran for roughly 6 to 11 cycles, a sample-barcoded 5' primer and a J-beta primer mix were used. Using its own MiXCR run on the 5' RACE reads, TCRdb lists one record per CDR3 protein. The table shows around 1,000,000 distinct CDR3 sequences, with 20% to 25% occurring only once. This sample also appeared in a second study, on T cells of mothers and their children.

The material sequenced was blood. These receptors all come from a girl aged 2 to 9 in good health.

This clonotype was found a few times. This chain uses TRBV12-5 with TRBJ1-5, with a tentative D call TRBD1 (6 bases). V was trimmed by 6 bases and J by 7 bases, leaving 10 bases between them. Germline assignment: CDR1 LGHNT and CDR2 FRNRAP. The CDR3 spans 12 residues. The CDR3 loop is CASGGGEQPQHF. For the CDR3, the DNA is TGTGCTAGTGGGGGGGGCGAACAGCCCCAGCATTTT. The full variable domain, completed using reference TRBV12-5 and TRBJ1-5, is DARVTQTPRHKVTEMGQEVTMRCQPILGHNTVFWYRQTMMQGLELLAYFRNRAPLDDSGMPKDRFSAEMPDATLATLKIQPSEPRDSAVYFCASGGGEQPQHFGDGTRLSIL.

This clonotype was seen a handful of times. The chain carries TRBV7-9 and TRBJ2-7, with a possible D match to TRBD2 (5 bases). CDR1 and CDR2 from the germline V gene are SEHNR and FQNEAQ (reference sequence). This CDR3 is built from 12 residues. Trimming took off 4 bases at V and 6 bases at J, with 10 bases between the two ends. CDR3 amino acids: CASSWTGIEQYF. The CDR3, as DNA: TGTGCCAGCAGCTGGACTGGGATCGAGCAGTACTTC.

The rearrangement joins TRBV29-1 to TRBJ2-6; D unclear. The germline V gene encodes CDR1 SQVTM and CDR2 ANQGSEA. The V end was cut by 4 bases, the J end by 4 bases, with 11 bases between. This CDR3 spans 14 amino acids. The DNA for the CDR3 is TGCAGCGTTGTACAGATCGCAGGGGCCAACGTCCTGACTTTC. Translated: CSVVQIAGANVLTF.

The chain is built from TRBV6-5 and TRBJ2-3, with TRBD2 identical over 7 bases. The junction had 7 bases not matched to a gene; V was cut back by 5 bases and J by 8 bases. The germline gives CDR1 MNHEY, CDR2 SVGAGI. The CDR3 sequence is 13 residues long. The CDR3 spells CASSPGLRGTQYF. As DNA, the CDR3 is TGTGCCAGCAGTCCGGGACTACGGGGTACGCAGTATTTT.

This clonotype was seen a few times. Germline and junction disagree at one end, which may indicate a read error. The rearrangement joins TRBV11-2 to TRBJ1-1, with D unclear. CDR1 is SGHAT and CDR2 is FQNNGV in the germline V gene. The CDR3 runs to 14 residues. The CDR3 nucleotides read TGTGCCTGCAGTGTTAGGTGGGGGAACACTGAAGCTTTCTTT. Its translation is CACSVRWGNTEAFF.

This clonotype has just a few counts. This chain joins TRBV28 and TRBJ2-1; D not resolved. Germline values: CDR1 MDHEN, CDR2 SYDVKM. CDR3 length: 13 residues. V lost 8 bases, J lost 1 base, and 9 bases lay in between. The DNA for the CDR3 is TGTGCCAGCGGCCGACCGTCCTACAATGAGCAGTTCTTC. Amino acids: CASGRPSYNEQFF.

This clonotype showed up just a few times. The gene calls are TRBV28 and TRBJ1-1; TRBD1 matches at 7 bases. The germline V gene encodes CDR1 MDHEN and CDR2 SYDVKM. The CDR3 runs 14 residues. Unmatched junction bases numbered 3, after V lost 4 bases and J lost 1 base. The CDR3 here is CASSSRQGNTEAFF. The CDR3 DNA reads TGTGCCAGCAGTTCGAGACAGGGGAACACTGAAGCTTTCTTT.

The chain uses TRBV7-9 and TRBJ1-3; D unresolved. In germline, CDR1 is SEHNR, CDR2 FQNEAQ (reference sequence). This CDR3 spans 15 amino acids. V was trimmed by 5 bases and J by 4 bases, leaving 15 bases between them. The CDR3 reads CASSTWTERGNTIYF. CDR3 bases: TGTGCCAGCAGCACGTGGACGGAAAGGGGAAACACCATATATTTT.

The CDR3 DNA is TGTGCCAGCAGCCAAGAGCAACGGACTAGACCGACAGATACGCAGTATTTT. This translates into CASSQEQRTRPTDTQYF. The chain is built from TRBV14 and TRBJ2-3; 7 positions agree with TRBD2. CDR3 size: 17 residues. Trimming took 0 bases from V and 3 from J; bases not matched to a gene: 9. From germline, CDR1 is SGHDN and CDR2 FVKESK.

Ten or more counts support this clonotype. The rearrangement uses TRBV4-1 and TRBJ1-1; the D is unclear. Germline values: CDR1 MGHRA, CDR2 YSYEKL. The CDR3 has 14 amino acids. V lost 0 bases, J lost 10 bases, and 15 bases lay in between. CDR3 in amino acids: CASSQDYGRYRAFF. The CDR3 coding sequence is TGCGCCAGCAGCCAAGATTACGGAAGATACAGAGCTTTCTTT.

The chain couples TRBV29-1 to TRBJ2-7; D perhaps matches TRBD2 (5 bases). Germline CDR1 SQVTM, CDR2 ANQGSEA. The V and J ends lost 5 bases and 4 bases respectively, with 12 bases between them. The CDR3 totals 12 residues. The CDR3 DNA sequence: TGCAGCGTTTCGGACGAGGGTTACGAGCAGTACTTC. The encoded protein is CSVSDEGYEQYF.

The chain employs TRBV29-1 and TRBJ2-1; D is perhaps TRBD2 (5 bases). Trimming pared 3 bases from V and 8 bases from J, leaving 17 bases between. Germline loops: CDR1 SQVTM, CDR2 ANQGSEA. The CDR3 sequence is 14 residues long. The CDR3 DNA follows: TGCAGCGTTGAGGAGGACCTGTCCGTGGATGAGCAGTTCTTC. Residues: CSVEEDLSVDEQFF.

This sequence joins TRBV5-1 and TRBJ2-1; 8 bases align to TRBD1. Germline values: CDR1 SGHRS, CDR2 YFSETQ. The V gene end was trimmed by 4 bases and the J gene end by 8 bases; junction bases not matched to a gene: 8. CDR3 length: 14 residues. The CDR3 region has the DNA TGCGCCAGCAGCCCGGACAGGGTTGAGGATGAGCAGTTCTTC. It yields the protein CASSPDRVEDEQFF.

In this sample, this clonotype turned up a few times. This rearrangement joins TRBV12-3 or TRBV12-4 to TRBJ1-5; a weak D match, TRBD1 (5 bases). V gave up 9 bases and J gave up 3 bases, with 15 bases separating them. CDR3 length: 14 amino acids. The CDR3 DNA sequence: TGTGCCAGTGGGGGGGGGTCCTACAATCAGCCCCAGCATTTT. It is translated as CASGGGSYNQPQHF.

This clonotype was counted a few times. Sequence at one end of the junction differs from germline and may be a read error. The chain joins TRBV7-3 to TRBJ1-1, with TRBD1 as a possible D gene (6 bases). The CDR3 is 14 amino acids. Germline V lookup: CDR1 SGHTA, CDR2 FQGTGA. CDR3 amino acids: CVSSLMDRGSEAFF. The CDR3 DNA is TGTGTCAGCAGCTTAATGGACAGAGGATCTGAAGCTTTCTTT.

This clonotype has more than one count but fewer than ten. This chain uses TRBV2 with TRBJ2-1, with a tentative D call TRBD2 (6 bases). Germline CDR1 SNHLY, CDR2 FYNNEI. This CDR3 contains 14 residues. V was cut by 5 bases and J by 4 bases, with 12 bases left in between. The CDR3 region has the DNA TGTGCCAGCAGTCCGGGACTGAGATACAATGAGCAGTTCTTC. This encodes CASSPGLRYNEQFF.

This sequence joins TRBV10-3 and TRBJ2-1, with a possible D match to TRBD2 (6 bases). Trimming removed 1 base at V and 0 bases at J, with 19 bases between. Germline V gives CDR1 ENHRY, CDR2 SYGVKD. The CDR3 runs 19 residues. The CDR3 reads CAISEFLADDRSSYNEQFF. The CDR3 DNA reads TGTGCCATCAGTGAGTTCTTAGCGGATGACCGAAGCTCCTACAATGAGCAGTTCTTC.

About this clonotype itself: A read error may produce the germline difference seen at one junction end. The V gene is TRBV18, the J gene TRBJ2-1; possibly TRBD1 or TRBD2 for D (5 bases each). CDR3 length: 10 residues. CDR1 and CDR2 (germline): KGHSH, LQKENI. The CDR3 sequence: CASSPGIGTF. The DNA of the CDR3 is TGTGCCAGCTCACCTGGTATAGGGACGTTC.

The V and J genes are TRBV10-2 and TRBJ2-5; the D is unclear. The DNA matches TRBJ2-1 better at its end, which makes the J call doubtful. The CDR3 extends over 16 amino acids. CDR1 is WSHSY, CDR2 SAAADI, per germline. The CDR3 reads CASSDYAGPPTNEQFF. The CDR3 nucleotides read TGCGCCAGCAGTGACTATGCTGGGCCTCCAACCAATGAGCAGTTCTTC.

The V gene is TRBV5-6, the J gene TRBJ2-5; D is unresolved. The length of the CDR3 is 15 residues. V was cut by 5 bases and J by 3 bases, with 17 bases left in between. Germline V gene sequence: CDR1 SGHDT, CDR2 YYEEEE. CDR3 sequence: CASRRDWYGKETQYF. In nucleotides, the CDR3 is TGTGCCAGCAGACGAGACTGGTATGGGAAAGAGACCCAGTACTTC.

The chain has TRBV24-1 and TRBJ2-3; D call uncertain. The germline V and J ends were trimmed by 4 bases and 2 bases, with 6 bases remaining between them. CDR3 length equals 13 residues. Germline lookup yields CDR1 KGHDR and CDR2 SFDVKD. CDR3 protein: CATSDPYTDTQYF. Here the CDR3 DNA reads TGTGCCACCAGTGACCCCTACACAGATACGCAGTATTTT.

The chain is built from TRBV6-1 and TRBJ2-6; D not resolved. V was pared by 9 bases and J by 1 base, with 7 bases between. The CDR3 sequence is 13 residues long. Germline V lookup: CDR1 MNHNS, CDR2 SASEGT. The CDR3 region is CARAISGANVLTF. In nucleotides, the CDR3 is TGTGCCAGAGCGATTTCTGGGGCCAACGTCCTGACTTTC.

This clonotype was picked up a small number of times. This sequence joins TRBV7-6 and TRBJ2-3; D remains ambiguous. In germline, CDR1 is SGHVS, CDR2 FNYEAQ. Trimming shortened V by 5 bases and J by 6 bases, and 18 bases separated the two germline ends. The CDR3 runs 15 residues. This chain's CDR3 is CASSLGPTHSDTQYF. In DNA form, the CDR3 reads TGTGCCAGCAGCCTTGGACCGACGCACTCGGATACGCAGTATTTT.

The CDR3 region is CASSFRGRDNEQFF. The CDR3 bases are TGCGCCAGCAGCTTTCGGGGACGGGACAATGAGCAGTTCTTC. The V and J genes are TRBV5-1 and TRBJ2-1; D is tentatively TRBD1 or TRBD2 (5 bases each). CDR1 and CDR2 from the germline V gene are SGHRS and YFSETQ. The V end lost 2 bases, the J end lost 5 bases, and 11 bases lay between the germline ends. The CDR3 sequence is 14 residues long.

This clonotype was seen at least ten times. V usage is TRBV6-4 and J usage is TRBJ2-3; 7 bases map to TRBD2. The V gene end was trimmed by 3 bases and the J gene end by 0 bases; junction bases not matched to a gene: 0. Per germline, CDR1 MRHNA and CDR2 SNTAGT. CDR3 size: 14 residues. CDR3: CASSERGSTDTQYF. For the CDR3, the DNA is TGTGCCAGCAGTGAGCGGGGGAGCACAGATACGCAGTATTTT.